The 10 T cell receptor beta chains in this list originate from one sample, sequenced in a study of CD8+ T cells in alopecia areata. As the sequencing template, cDNA was produced by extracting RNA and reverse transcribing it. Assay: immunoSEQ multiplex PCR; the TCRdb copy retains only in-frame clones and omits some. The table has 110,000 to 150,000 clones, 62% seen once; the top ten hold about 40%. Sequenced sample: CD8+ T cells sorted from blood. These receptors came from a human donor in good health.

J is TRBJ2-1 and V is TRBV11-2; 14 nucleotides line up with TRBD2. Trimming cost V 7 bases and J 6 bases; bases outside gene matches: 8. This CDR3 has 16 residues. Germline assignment: CDR1 SGHAT and CDR2 FQNNGV. CDR3 protein: CASTLGTSGSSNEQFF. CDR3 sequence (DNA): TGTGCCAGCACCTTGGGGACTAGCGGGAGTAGCAATGAGCAGTTCTTC.

The rearrangement joins TRBV6-1 to TRBJ2-3; D might be TRBD1 (7 bases). Germline V lookup: CDR1 MNHNS, CDR2 SASEGT. The germline V and J ends were trimmed by 2 bases and 4 bases, with 13 bases remaining between them. This CDR3 region has 15 residues. For the CDR3, the DNA is TGTGCCAGCAGTGAACAAGGAGGGGGCGCAGATACGCAGTATTTT. Translation: CASSEQGGGADTQYF.

This clone was detected only a few times. V usage is TRBV13 and J usage is TRBJ2-5, with D hard to call. V shed 1 base and J shed 1 base, with 1 base lying between them. The CDR3 sequence is 12 residues long. CDR1 and CDR2 from the germline V gene are PRHDT and FYEKMQ (reference sequence). CDR3 nucleotide sequence: TGTGCCAGCAGCTTAGCCCAAGAGACCCAGTACTTC. This sequence encodes CASSLAQETQYF. The full variable domain, its missing parts supplied by reference TRBV13 and TRBJ2-5, is AAGVIQSPRHLIKEKRETATLKCYPIPRHDTVYWYQQGPGQDPQFLISFYEKMQSDKGSIPDRFSAQQFSDYHSELNMSSLELGDSALYFCASSLAQETQYFGPGTRLLVL.

The chain couples TRBV9 to TRBJ2-1; D is unclear. CDR3 size: 13 residues. V was trimmed by 3 bases and J by 6 bases, leaving 10 bases between them. CDR1 SGDLS and CDR2 YYNGEE come from the germline V gene. The CDR3 here is CASSDGIGNEQFF. The CDR3 DNA reads as TGTGCCAGCAGCGATGGGATAGGCAATGAGCAGTTCTTC.

V is TRBV7-9 and J is TRBJ2-2; D is ambiguous. The CDR3 covers 11 residues. CDR1 is SEHNR and CDR2 is FQNEAQ in the germline V gene (reference sequence). Deletions cut 11 bases from V and 9 bases from J, with 13 bases between. DNA for the CDR3: TGTGCCGATGGCTCTCCCCGGGAGCTGTTTTTT. It codes for CADGSPRELFF.

The chain carries TRBV25-1 and TRBJ1-1; 7 bases line up with TRBD1. Germline values: CDR1 MGHDK, CDR2 SYGVNS. This CDR3 region has 12 residues. J was trimmed by 3 bases and V by 7 bases; bases with no gene match: 2. For the CDR3, the DNA is TGTGCCAGCAAGACAGGGTACACTGAAGCTTTCTTT. As protein: CASKTGYTEAFF.

This chain connects TRBV13 to TRBJ2-1; no clear D gene. Trimming stripped 5 bases from V and 0 bases from J, with 11 bases between. In germline, CDR1 is PRHDT, CDR2 FYEKMQ (reference sequence). The length of the CDR3 is 15 residues. Here the CDR3 DNA reads TGTGCCAGCAGCGTTGACCTCAGCTCCTACAATGAGCAGTTCTTC. It yields the protein CASSVDLSSYNEQFF. Drawing the rest from reference TRBV13 and TRBJ2-1, the complete variable domain is AAGVIQSPRHLIKEKRETATLKCYPIPRHDTVYWYQQGPGQDPQFLISFYEKMQSDKGSIPDRFSAQQFSDYHSELNMSSLELGDSALYFCASSVDLSSYNEQFFGPGTRLTVL.

The chain couples TRBV11-2 to TRBJ2-7; D remains unclear. CDR1 is SGHAT and CDR2 is FQNNGV in the germline V gene. The CDR3 covers 13 residues. Trimming shortened V by 1 base and J by 2 bases, and 6 bases separated the two germline ends. CDR3 DNA: TGTGCCAGCAGCTTAGGGACGGCCTACGAGCAGTACTTC. This gives the protein CASSLGTAYEQYF.

In this sample, this clone turned up a few times. V usage is TRBV27 and J usage is TRBJ1-5; D not certain. Trimming removed 0 bases at V and 6 bases at J, with 6 bases between. Germline loops: CDR1 MNHEY, CDR2 SMNVEV (reference sequence). This CDR3 region has 13 residues. CDR3 residues: CASSLSGFQPQHF. CDR3 sequence (DNA): TGTGCCAGCAGTTTATCAGGGTTTCAGCCCCAGCATTTT.

The chain joins TRBV19 to TRBJ2-2; D remains ambiguous. The CDR3 has 14 amino acids. Germline V gives CDR1 LNHDA, CDR2 SQIVND (reference sequence). Trimming removed 1 base from V and 0 bases from J, with 3 bases in between. This chain's CDR3 is CASSIGPNTGELFF. The CDR3 DNA is TGTGCCAGTAGTATAGGTCCGAACACCGGGGAGCTGTTTTTT.